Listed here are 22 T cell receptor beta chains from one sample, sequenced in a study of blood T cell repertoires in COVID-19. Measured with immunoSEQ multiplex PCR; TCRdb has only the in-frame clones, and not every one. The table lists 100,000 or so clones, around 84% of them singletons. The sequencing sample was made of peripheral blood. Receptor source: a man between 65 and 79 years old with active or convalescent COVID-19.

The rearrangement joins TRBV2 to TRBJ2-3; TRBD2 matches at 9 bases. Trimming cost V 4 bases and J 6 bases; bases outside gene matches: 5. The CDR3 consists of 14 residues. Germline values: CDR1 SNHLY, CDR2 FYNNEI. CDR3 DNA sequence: TGTGCCAGCAGTGCATCCCTAGCGGGGGATACGCAGTATTTT. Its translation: CASSASLAGDTQYF.

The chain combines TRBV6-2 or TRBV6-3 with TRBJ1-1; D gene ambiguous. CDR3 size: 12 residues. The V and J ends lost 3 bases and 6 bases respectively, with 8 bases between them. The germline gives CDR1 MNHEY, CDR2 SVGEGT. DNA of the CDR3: TGTGCCAGCAGTTATCGGGGAGCTGAAGCTTTCTTT. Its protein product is CASSYRGAEAFF.

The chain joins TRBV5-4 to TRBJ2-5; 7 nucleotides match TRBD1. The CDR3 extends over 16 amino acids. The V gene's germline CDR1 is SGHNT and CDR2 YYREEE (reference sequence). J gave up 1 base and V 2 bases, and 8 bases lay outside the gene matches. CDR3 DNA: TGTGCCAGCAGCTTTCCGGGACAGAGAAGCCAAGAGACCCAGTACTTC. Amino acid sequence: CASSFPGQRSQETQYF.

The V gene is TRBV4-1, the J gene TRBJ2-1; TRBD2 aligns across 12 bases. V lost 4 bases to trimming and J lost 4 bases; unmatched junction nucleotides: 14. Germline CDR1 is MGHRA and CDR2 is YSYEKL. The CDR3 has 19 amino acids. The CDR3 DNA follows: TGCGCCAGCAGCCCGCAGGCGACTAGCGGGGGCGCCGCGTACAATGAGCAGTTCTTC. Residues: CASSPQATSGGAAYNEQFF.

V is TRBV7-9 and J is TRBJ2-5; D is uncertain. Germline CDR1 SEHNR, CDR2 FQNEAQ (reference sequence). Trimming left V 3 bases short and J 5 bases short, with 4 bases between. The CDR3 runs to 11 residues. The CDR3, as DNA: TGTGCCAGCAGCTTGTCTGAGACCCAGTACTTC. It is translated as CASSLSETQYF.

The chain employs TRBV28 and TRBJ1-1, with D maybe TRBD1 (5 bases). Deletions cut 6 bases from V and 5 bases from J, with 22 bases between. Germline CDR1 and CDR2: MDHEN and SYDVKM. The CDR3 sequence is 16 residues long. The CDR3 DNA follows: TGTGCCAGCAGGGGGGGGGTCAGCCGAACTGGAACTGAAGCTTTCTTT. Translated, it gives CASRGGVSRTGTEAFF.

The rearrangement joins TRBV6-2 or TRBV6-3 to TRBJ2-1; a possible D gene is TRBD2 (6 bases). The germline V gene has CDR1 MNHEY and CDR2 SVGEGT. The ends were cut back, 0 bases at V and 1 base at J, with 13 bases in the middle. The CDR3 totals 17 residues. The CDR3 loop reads CASSYSAREDSYNEQFF. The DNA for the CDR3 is TGTGCCAGCAGTTACTCGGCCAGGGAGGATTCCTACAATGAGCAGTTCTTC.

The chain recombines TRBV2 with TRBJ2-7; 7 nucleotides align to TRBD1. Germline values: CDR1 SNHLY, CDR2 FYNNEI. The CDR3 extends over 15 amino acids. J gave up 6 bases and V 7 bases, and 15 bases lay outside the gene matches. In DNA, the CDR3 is TGTGCCAGCAAGGGAACGGGACAGAGATTTAGCGAGCAGTACTTC. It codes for CASKGTGQRFSEQYF.

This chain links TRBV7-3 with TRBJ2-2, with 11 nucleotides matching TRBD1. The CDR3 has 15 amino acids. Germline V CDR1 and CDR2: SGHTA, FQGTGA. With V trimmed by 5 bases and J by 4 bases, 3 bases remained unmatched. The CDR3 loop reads CASSPGQGATGELFF. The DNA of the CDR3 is TGTGCCAGCAGCCCCGGACAGGGGGCCACCGGGGAGCTGTTTTTT.

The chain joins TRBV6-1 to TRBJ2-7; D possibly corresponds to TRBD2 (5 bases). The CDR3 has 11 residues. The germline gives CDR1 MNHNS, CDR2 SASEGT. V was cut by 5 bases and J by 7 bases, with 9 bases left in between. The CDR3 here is CASSLREEQYF. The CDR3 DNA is TGTGCCAGCAGTTTACGGGAAGAGCAGTACTTC.

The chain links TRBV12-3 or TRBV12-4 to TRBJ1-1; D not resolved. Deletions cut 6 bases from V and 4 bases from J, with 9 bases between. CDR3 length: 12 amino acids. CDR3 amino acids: CASSPYGTEAFF. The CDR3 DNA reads TGTGCCAGCAGCCCATACGGCACTGAAGCTTTCTTT.

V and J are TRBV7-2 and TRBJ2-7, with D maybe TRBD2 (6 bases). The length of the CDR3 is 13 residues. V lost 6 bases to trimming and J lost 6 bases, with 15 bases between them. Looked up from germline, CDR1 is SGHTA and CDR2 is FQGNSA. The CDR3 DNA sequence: TGTGCCAGCAGTTTCCAGACTAGGGGCGAGCAGTACTTC. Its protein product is CASSFQTRGEQYF.

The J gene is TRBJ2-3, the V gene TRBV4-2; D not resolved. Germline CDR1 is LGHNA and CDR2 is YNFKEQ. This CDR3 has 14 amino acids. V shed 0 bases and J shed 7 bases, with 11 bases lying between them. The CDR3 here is CASSQDPSGYTQYF. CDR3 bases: TGTGCCAGCAGCCAAGACCCTAGTGGGTATACGCAGTATTTT.

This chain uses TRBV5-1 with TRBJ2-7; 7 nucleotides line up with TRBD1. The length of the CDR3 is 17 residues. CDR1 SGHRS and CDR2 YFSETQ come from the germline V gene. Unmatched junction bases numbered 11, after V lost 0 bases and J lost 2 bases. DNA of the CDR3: TGCGCCAGCAGCTTGGCAAAAGGGGGCGAAAGAACCTACGAGCAGTACTTC. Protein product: CASSLAKGGERTYEQYF.

The CDR3 DNA reads as TGCGCCAGCAGCGCGACAGTCGGGCTTCAAGCGGGGGAAAAACTGTTTTTT. Its protein product is CASSATVGLQAGEKLFF. This chain connects TRBV5-1 to TRBJ1-4; possibly TRBD1 for D (5 bases). In germline, CDR1 is SGHRS, CDR2 YFSETQ. Trimming took 4 bases from V and 8 from J, leaving 24 bases between them. CDR3 length: 17 amino acids.

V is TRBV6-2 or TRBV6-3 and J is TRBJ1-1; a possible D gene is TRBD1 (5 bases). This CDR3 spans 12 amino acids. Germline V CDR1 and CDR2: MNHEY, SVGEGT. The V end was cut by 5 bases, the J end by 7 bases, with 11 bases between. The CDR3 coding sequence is TGTGCCAGCAGTACCGGGGGTCGTGAAGCTTTCTTT. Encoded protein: CASSTGGREAFF.

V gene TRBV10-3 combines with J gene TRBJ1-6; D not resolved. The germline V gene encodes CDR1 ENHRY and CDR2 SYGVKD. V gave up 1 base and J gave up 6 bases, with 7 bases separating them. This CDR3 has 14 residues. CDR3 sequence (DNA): TGTGCCATCAGTGAGTTGCAGTCTAATTCACCCCTCCACTTT. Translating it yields CAISELQSNSPLHF.

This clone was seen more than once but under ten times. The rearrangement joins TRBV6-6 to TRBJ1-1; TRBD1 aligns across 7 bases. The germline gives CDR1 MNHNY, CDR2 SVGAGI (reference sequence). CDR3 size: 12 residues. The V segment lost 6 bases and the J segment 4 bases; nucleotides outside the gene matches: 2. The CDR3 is CASSDRVTEAFF. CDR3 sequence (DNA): TGTGCCAGCAGCGACAGGGTCACTGAAGCTTTCTTT.

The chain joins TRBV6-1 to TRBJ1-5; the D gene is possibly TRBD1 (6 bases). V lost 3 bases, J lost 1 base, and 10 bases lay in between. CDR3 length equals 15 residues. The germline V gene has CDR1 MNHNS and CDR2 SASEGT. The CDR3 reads CASSDRGRSNQPQHF. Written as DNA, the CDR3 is TGTGCCAGCAGTGACAGGGGCCGGAGCAATCAGCCCCAGCATTTT.

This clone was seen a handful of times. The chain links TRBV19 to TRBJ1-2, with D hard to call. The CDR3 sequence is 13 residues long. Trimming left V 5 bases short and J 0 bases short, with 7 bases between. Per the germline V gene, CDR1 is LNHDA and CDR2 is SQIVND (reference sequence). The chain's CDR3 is CASSDGANYGYTF. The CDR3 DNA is TGTGCCAGTAGTGACGGAGCTAACTATGGCTACACCTTC.

CDR3 in amino acids: CASSDRVSASEAFF. The CDR3 DNA reads as TGTGCCAGCTCAGACCGGGTCTCAGCCTCTGAAGCTTTCTTT. The chain is built from TRBV18 and TRBJ1-1, with no clear D. This CDR3 has 14 residues. Trimming took off 5 bases at V and 6 bases at J, with 16 bases between the two ends. The germline V gene encodes CDR1 KGHSH and CDR2 LQKENI.

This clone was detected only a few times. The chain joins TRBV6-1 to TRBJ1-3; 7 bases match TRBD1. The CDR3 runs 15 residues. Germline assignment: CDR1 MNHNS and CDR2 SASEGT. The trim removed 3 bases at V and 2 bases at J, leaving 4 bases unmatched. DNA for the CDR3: TGTGCCAGCAGTGACCAGGGGGTAACTGGAAACACCATATATTTT. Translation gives CASSDQGVTGNTIYF.